Below, 9 T cell receptor beta chains from the same sample are listed, as sequenced in a study of T cell responses to AZD1222 COVID-19 vaccine. Assay used: immunoSEQ multiplex PCR; TCRdb lists only in-frame clones, some missing. This repertoire shows 90,000 to 150,000 clones, 85% to 90% found once; its top ten account for about 2.9%. The material was peripheral blood, obtained 28 days after the second AZD1222 dose. Receptors were obtained from an adult who received the AZD1222 COVID-19 vaccine.

This chain's CDR3 is CASSEAWTRTYEQYF. CDR3 DNA: TGTGCCAGCAGTGAAGCTTGGACAAGGACTTACGAGCAGTACTTC. The chain recombines TRBV6-1 with TRBJ2-7; the D call may be TRBD1 or TRBD2 (5 bases each). The germline CDR1 and CDR2 sequences are MNHNS and SASEGT. V lost 0 bases to trimming and J lost 4 bases, with 13 bases between them. The length of the CDR3 is 15 residues.

This chain uses TRBV11-1 with TRBJ1-1; 10 bases are shared with TRBD1. This CDR3 contains 16 residues. V lost 4 bases and J lost 4; bases outside the gene matches: 9. Germline CDR1 reads SGHAT; CDR2 reads FQDESV (reference sequence). DNA for the CDR3: TGTGCCAGCAGCTCCGGGGACAGGGGAGTGGGCACTGAAGCTTTCTTT. Translation: CASSSGDRGVGTEAFF.

The chain recombines TRBV12-3 or TRBV12-4 with TRBJ2-7, with 9 nucleotides matching TRBD1. J gave up 6 bases and V 7 bases, and 7 bases lay outside the gene matches. This CDR3 is 13 amino acids long. Written as DNA, the CDR3 is TGTGCCAGCACCCTGGGACAGGGCTTCGAGCAGTACTTC. It is translated as CASTLGQGFEQYF.

This clone appeared once. The gene calls are TRBV11-3 and TRBJ2-3; D is unclear. Germline V gene data show CDR1 as SGHNT and CDR2 as YENEEA. V was shortened by 5 bases and J by 2 bases, with 8 bases between the two germline ends. There are 13 residues in the CDR3. CDR3 sequence reads: CASSPPHTDTQYF. DNA of the CDR3: TGTGCCAGCAGCCCACCCCACACAGATACGCAGTATTTT.

The chain couples TRBV28 to TRBJ2-5; maybe TRBD2 (6 bases). Per the germline V gene, CDR1 is MDHEN and CDR2 is SYDVKM. V was cut by 5 bases and J by 5 bases, with 12 bases left in between. The CDR3 consists of 13 residues. The CDR3 is CASSPSGFETQYF. CDR3 DNA sequence: TGTGCCAGCAGTCCCAGCGGGTTCGAGACCCAGTACTTC.

For the CDR3, the DNA is TGTGCCAGCAGCTTCGGGGGAGCGGGGGAGACCCAGTACTTC. Translated: CASSFGGAGETQYF. The V and J genes are TRBV7-2 and TRBJ2-5, with TRBD2 matching over 7 bases. The V and J ends lost 3 bases and 5 bases, in that order; junction bases with no gene match: 6. CDR3 length equals 14 residues. The V gene's germline CDR1 is SGHTA and CDR2 FQGNSA.

This clone was counted many times. An end of the junction does not agree with germline; a read error may underlie this. This chain links TRBV6-1 with TRBJ1-2; TRBD1 aligns across 9 bases. Germline CDR1 MNHNS, CDR2 SASEGT. The CDR3 runs 14 residues. The CDR3 protein is CASREAGQGEGYTF. The CDR3 coding sequence is TGTGCCAGCAGGGAAGCGGGACAGGGAGAGGGCTACACCTTC.

This chain links TRBV24-1 with TRBJ1-2; D call uncertain. V lost 4 bases, J lost 11 bases, and 16 bases lay in between. In germline, CDR1 is KGHDR, CDR2 SFDVKD. The CDR3 spans 13 residues. DNA of the CDR3: TGTGCCACCAGTGACCATTCATACGGAGAGTACACCTTC. Translating it yields CATSDHSYGEYTF.

V gene TRBV28 combines with J gene TRBJ1-2; the D gene is possibly TRBD1 (6 bases). Trimming stripped 2 bases from V and 2 bases from J, with 12 bases between. Germline values: CDR1 MDHEN, CDR2 SYDVKM. The CDR3 has 15 amino acids. For the CDR3, the DNA is TGTGCCAGCAGTTTACTCGCTGGGGGCAACTATGGCTACACCTTC. It translates to CASSLLAGGNYGYTF.